The TCR beta chain under discussion was sequenced for a study of T cells after yellow fever vaccination. Overall study: For low cell numbers, libraries were made with SMART-Seq v4 Ultra Low Input. Whole-study findings and limits: Contaminating bulk clonotypes could be abundant in FACS-sorted repertoires. At around 95% for CD4 and over 80% for CD8, most primary-vaccination clones showed up again after the booster.

V was shortened by 7 bases and J by 0 bases, with 10 bases between the two germline ends. Germline CDR1 reads LNHDA; CDR2 reads SQIVND (reference sequence). This CDR3 comprises 14 residues. With respect to this clonotype: Its antigen is undetermined.

A universal primer site and UMIs were added as TCR cDNA was made by 5'RACE template switching. A single record per CDR3 protein comes from TCRdb applying MiXCR to the 5' RACE reads. Among about 58,000 distinct CDR3 sequences listed, approximately 7% were seen once. The TCR comes from a man aged 18 to 30 who received the YFV17D yellow fever vaccine. The V call is TRBV19, the J call TRBJ2-1; D unclear. Sequencing was performed on CD8+ T cells sorted from PBMCs, taken on the day of the first yellow fever vaccination. This CDR3 is CASTLSSSYNEQFF. The DNA of the CDR3 is TGTGCCAGTACCCTGTCAAGCTCCTACAATGAGCAGTTCTTC. Full variable domain (remainder filled in from reference TRBV19 and TRBJ2-1): DGGITQSPKYLFRKEGQNVTLSCEQNLNHDAMYWYRQDPGQGLRLIYYSQIVNDFQKGDIAEGYSVSREKKESFPLTVTSAQKNPTAFYLCASTLSSSYNEQFFGPGTRLTVL.